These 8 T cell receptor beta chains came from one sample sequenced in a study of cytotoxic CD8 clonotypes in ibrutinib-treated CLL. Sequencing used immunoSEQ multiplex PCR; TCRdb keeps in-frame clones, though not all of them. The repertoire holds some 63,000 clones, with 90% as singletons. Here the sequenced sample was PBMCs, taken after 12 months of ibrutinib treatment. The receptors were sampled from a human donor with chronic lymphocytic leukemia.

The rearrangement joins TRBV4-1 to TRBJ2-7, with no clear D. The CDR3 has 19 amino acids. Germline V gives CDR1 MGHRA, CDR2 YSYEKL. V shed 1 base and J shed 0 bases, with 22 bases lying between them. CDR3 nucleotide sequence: TGCGCCAGCAGCCAAGCTTTGGGTAGTGTTAGGAGCGACTCCTACGAGCAGTACTTC. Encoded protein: CASSQALGSVRSDSYEQYF.

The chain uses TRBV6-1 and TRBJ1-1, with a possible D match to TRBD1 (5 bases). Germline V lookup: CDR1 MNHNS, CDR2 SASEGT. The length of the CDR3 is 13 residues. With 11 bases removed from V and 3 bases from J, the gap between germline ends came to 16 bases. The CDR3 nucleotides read TGTGCCTATTCCCAGGGACTATACACTGAAGCTTTCTTT. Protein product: CAYSQGLYTEAFF.

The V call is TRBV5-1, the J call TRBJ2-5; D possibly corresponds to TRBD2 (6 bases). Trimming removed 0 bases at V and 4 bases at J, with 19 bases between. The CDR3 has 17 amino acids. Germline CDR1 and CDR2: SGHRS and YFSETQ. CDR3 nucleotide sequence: TGCGCCAGCAGCTTGGGTCCGGTTTGGCTAGCGTTAGAGACCCAGTACTTC. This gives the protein CASSLGPVWLALETQYF.

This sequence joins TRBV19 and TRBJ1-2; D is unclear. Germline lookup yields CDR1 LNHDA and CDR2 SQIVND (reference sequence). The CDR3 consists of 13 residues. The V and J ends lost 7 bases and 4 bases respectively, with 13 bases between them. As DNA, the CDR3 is TGTGCCAGTACGTCGGCGACGAGCTATGGCTACACCTTC. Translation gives CASTSATSYGYTF.

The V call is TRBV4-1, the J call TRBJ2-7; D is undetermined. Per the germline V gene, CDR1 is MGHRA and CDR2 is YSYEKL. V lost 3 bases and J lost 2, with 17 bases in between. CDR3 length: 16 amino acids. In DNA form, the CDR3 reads TGCGCCAGCAGCCAGGGTGGGTACAACAAGGCCTACGAGCAGTACTTC. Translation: CASSQGGYNKAYEQYF.

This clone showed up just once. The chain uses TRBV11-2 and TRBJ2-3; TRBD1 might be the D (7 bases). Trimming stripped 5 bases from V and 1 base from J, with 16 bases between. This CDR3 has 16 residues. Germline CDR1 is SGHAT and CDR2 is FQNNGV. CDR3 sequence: CASSLVGGTGTDTQYF. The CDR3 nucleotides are TGTGCCAGCAGCCTCGTCGGCGGGACAGGCACAGATACGCAGTATTTT. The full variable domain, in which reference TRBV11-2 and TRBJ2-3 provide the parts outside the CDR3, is EAGVAQSPRYKIIEKRQSVAFWCNPISGHATLYWYQQILGQGPKLLIQFQNNGVVDDSQLPKDRFSAERLKGVDSTLKIQPAKLEDSAVYLCASSLVGGTGTDTQYFGPGTRLTVL.

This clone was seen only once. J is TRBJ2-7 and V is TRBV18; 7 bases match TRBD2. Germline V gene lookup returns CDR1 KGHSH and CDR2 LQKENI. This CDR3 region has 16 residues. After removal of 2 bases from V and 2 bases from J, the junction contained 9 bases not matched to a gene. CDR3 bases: TGTGCCAGCTCACCATTTGGCGCGGGAGTGCCCTACGAGCAGTACTTC. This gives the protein CASSPFGAGVPYEQYF.

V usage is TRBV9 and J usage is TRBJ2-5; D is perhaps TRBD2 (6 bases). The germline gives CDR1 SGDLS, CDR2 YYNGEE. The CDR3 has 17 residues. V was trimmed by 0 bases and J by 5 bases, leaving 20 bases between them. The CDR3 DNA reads TGTGCCAGCAGCGTAGCTACGGGGCTAGCGCGTCGGGAGACCCAGTACTTC. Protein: CASSVATGLARRETQYF.